This T cell receptor (beta chain) originates from a study of cytomegalovirus exposure and HLA in healthy donors (dated by TCRdb to about 2017). Looking at the study overall: In an earlier analysis of roughly 500 of the donors, 250 to 300 Gb of sequence data and roughly 100 million unique TCR beta sequences from about 179 million T cells were reported. All discovery cohort repertoires had been generated on a single sequencing platform. To study patterns of TCR occurrence, a later analysis re-analyzed previously published TCR beta repertoires from 600 to 750 donors and added high-resolution HLA genotyping. Of the roughly 400 genotyped donors, approximately 80% fell in the genetic ancestry cluster associated with self-reported Caucasian donors. Using immunosequencing, the study profiled T cell repertoires from 640 or so subjects and related those repertoires to cytomegalovirus serostatus. In addition to the first cohort of 666 subjects, a separate validation cohort of under 150 different subjects was used. Typing coverage varied by locus: roughly 629-640 donors for A, B, C, DRB1 and DQB1; roughly 560 for DQA1; 606 for DPA1; some 470 for DPB1. HLA typing included class I and class II loci at four-digit resolution. To predict cytomegalovirus infection status, the study combined high-throughput TCR immunosequencing, statistical association of individual TCRs with disease status, and machine learning. About 280 gigabases of sequencing data and 75 million to 85 million unique TCR sequences made up an early release that covered 640 HLA-typed donors. Rather than drawing on any new phenotypic data, the later analysis identified candidate immune exposures from TCR beta sequences and the way those sequences occurred across donors. On average, roughly 240,000 unique TCR beta nucleotide sequences were sequenced per donor among some 420 genotyped donors of the cohort, with 15% to 20% of those sequences being non-productive. In an earlier analysis of 587 of the donors, high-throughput TCR beta sequencing was used to judge whether each TCR beta V gene segment behaved as functional or pseudogenic. Genome-wide SNP genotypes for about three fifths of the 666 donors were used in a later genetic analysis, which treated that subset as a discovery cohort. Because of strong linkage in the cohort, a handful of DR-DQ haplotypes were treated as single units for association and clustering. The aim of the study was to test whether cataloging public T cell receptors could identify signatures of past pathogen exposure. Donor age, sex, ethnicity and CMV serostatus were compiled alongside the repertoire data.

In total, approximately 700 healthy bone marrow donors made up the cohort. At the time of sampling, all cohort members were nominally healthy, though unrecorded immune exposures were likely present. The donor tested CMV seronegative and was one of the 352 seronegative cohort members. A peripheral blood sample was provided by each donor, and peripheral blood mononuclear cells were used for TCR beta sequencing. Genomic DNA extraction from the blood cell samples was performed with the Qiagen DNeasy Blood Extraction Kit. The library was produced with the immunoSEQ multiplex PCR assay. For the multiplex PCR, a mixture combining 60 forward primers for TCR Vbeta segments and 13 reverse primers for TCR Jbeta segments was used. A multiplex PCR assay on genomic DNA amplified the CDR3 region of rearranged TCR beta genes. The amplified TCR beta libraries were sequenced on the Illumina HiSeq System as 87-base-pair reads. Per the original workflow: Across the 600 to 700 repertoires, a later analysis counted tens of millions of unique TCR beta chains, 9 million to 14 million of which were shared by at least two donors. To remove PCR and sequencing errors, raw reads were error-corrected and collapsed into unique sequences using a nearest-neighbor algorithm that merged closely related sequences. CDR3 sequences were aligned to IMGT reference sequences to assign V, D and J gene segments. For a sequence to be retained, a match of at least six nucleotides to both a V gene segment and a J gene segment was required. Rearrangements were classified as productive when the CDR3 lacked stop codons and remained in frame with V and J, and all other rearrangements were classified as non-productive. CDR3 was defined by IMGT convention, running from the second conserved V-encoded cysteine to the conserved J-encoded phenylalanine. The earlier analysis of more than 450 of the donors excluded sequences that lacked an unambiguous match to a single V gene segment. In an earlier analysis of around 600 of the donors, V segments were called functional above 56.7% productive rearrangements and were called segregating when the between-donor standard deviation exceeded 5%. A statistical classification framework was built to diagnose cytomegalovirus status from the catalog of TCR beta chain sequences. V and J gene assignment, in a later analysis, came from comparing TCR nucleotide sequences with IMGT/GENE-DB human TR gene sequences. The TCRdist pipeline was used in a later analysis to assign CDR3 sequences and most-parsimonious VDJ recombination scenarios. In a later analysis, each TCR beta chain was defined by its CDR3 amino acid sequence together with its V-gene family, and reads without a unique V-gene family were excluded. As a way to deal with suspected cross-contamination and a sequencing artifact, a later analysis dropped approximately 570 nucleotide sequences that were highly shared and had low generation probability. In a later analysis, a clonal expansion index for each public chain was calculated from normalized within-repertoire ranks of inferred template counts. Generation probabilities in a later analysis came from a VDJ recombination model fitted to out-of-frame rearrangements, and those results were checked against IGoR. In a later analysis, TCR-TCR, TCR-HLA and TCR-CMV co-occurrence was scored with hypergeometric tests, and a repertoire-size bias correction was applied to TCR pairs. A later analysis estimated false discovery rates by permuting HLA or CMV assignments 20 times. In a later analysis, co-occurring TCRs were grouped using DBSCAN, and TCRdist sequence similarity was added for clustering within HLA-allele-positive subsets. Repertoires with fewer than 30,000 or more than 120,000 public chains, plus five repertoires with anomalous nucleotide sharing, were excluded from co-occurrence clustering. TCRdb obtained this table from immuneACCESS and retained in-frame rearrangements with V and J assigned. These tables miss some clones; where compared with another copy, unresolved V genes account for less than half of the shortfall, and the remainder is unexplained. For V, J and clone size, that table is used; D and trimming come from the DNA. The sample table shows around 150,000 clones, and 65% to 80% are seen once. Of the sample, under 2.5% is held by the ten largest clones.

Study-wide conclusions, independent of this receptor: The classifier was reported to diagnose cytomegalovirus status with high specificity and sensitivity in both the original cohort and the validation cohort. Presence/absence analyses assumed roughly uniform sequencing depth across donors, an assumption that may not hold. Because counts were too low, 15 or so rarely observed V segments, including chromosome 9 orphons, were excluded from the earlier analysis of around 640 of the donors. The authors suggested that the approach could potentially be extended to other disease states and immunological phenotypes. The sequencing pipeline was judged likely to have produced a cluster of highly shared sequence variants as a technical artifact. In a later analysis, 15,000 to 20,000 TCR beta sequences were associated with specific HLA alleles at a false discovery rate of 0.05. Several of the top co-occurrence clusters appeared to be linked to parvovirus B19, influenza, CMV and Epstein-Barr virus, according to a later analysis. A later analysis found that TCR association rates varied across HLA loci, with DRB1 alleles showing the most associated TCRs and HLA-C alleles the fewest. Immune exposure information for the cohort was limited to CMV serostatus. In a later genetic analysis, a missense DCLRE1C variant was associated with V-gene and J-gene trimming of TCR beta chains, and the association was replicated in an independent cohort. In this cohort, only TCR beta chains were sequenced, and detectable features were limited by the absence of alpha or paired-chain data. An earlier analysis of approximately 540 of the donors showed that most TCR beta V segments appeared in productive rearrangements either about 87% or about 30% of the time, which broadly matched IMGT annotations. In a later analysis, HLA-associated TCR beta chains were found to be more clonally expanded and to have lower generation probabilities than equally common non-associated chains. Because HLA typing was unavailable for some donors at each locus, only the typed subset was used in association tests. According to a later genetic analysis, donors in an Asian-associated ancestry cluster had fewer N-insertions in productive TCRs than the roughly 700-donor mean. Strong co-occurrence of HLA alleles, especially DR and DQ, made assigning TCR associations to individual alleles difficult. Linkage disequilibrium might explain the correlated functional status among segregating V segments, but an unknown experimental factor could not be excluded. A further reported finding was that TCR beta sequences accurately predicted the HLA-A and HLA-B alleles for most subjects in the first cohort. Some IMGT-functional V segments, including TRBV6-2 and TRBV6-3, could not be distinguished by the 87-base-pair reads and were therefore excluded. Most TCR sequences were seen in very few donors, while some public TCRs were found in many individuals. In vitro tests confirmed that a few of the cytomegalovirus-associated TCR beta chains recognize cytomegalovirus antigens. In a later analysis, most CMV-associated TCR beta chains were found to appear HLA-restricted, with HLA associations seemingly driven largely by CMV exposure. In the study, roughly 160 TCR beta chains were listed as associated with cytomegalovirus.

Trimming takes 8 bases from V and 4 bases from J, and the germline ends sit 9 bases apart. Including cysteine and phenylalanine, the CDR3 has 12 amino acids. The read is trimmed to its CDR3 DNA, 36 bases read in frame from base 1. CDR1 and CDR2 are read off the germline V gene as MNHEY and SVGAGI. About this clone: Its antigen remains undetermined. No per-base quality is available; no much larger clone lies one base away.

The specimen sequenced was PBMCs. The clonotype originates from a man aged 35 to 55 in good health and CMV-seronegative. The V and J genes are TRBV6-5 and TRBJ2-1; the D gene is possibly TRBD2, with 5 bases matching. The CDR3 region has the sequence CASGEGYNEQFF. The DNA sequence follows: TGTGCCAGCGGCGAGGGATACAATGAGCAGTTCTTC.